This record looks at one TCR beta chain sequence and its context. Donors gave around 9.3 milliliters of peripheral blood apiece. The study isolated at least 6 million PBMCs from each sample. Per sample, extraction of total RNA gave at least 5 micrograms in every case. PCR was performed a second time for about 7 to 11 cycles using a sample-barcoded 5' primer and a J-beta primer mix. MiXCR, run by TCRdb on the 5' RACE reads, gives a single entry per CDR3 protein. The sample yields about 830,000 distinct CDR3 sequences, approximately 67% seen once. The data originate from a study of blood T cells in healthy people across ages. V was clipped by 2 bases and J by 2 bases; unmatched bases: 7. Germline V gives CDR1 SNHLY, CDR2 FYNNEI. CDR3 length: 16 amino acids.

The rearrangement uses TRBV2 and TRBJ2-5, with 8 bases identical to TRBD1. Material for sequencing was blood. The origin of this receptor is a man aged 30 to 39 in good health. CDR3 protein: CASSEIGTGTQETQYF. The CDR3 DNA sequence: TGTGCCAGCAGTGAAATTGGGACAGGCACTCAAGAGACCCAGTACTTC.